The 6 T cell receptor beta chains reported below all come from one sample, sequenced in a study of blood T cell repertoires in COVID-19. This table comes from immunoSEQ multiplex PCR, and its TCRdb copy is limited to in-frame clones, with some not included. The sample includes about 190,000 clones, around 85% of them seen just once. The specimen was peripheral blood. The origin of the receptors is a man aged 30 to 39 with acute or convalescent COVID-19.

The chain links TRBV11-2 to TRBJ2-3, with D hard to call. CDR1 and CDR2 from the germline V gene are SGHAT and FQNNGV. The CDR3 totals 15 residues. V was trimmed by 0 bases and J by 2 bases, leaving 9 bases between them. CDR3 residues: CASSLDSRFTDTQYF. The CDR3, as DNA: TGTGCCAGCAGCTTAGATAGCCGGTTCACAGATACGCAGTATTTT.

The rearrangement uses TRBV4-1 and TRBJ1-2; 7 bases map to TRBD1. Germline V gives CDR1 MGHRA, CDR2 YSYEKL. Trimming took 2 bases from V and 4 from J; bases not matched to a gene: 4. This CDR3 spans 14 amino acids. The CDR3 nucleotides are TGCGCCAGCAGCCAATACTACAGGGGCTATGGCTACACCTTC. Its translation: CASSQYYRGYGYTF.

V gene TRBV5-1 combines with J gene TRBJ2-7, with 7 bases identical to TRBD1. Germline loops: CDR1 SGHRS, CDR2 YFSETQ. There are 15 residues in the CDR3. V trimming: 3 bases; J trimming: 4 bases; junction bases outside the gene matches: 10. The CDR3 here is CASSSGQQILYEQYF. CDR3 sequence (DNA): TGCGCCAGCAGCTCGGGACAGCAAATTTTATACGAGCAGTACTTC.

The count of this clone is one. The rearrangement uses TRBV5-1 and TRBJ2-1, with D perhaps TRBD2 (6 bases). V lost 1 base and J 0 bases, leaving 14 bases between the germline ends. There are 17 residues in the CDR3. Germline V gene sequence: CDR1 SGHRS, CDR2 YFSETQ. CDR3 nucleotides: TGCGCCAGCAGCTTGTTGGCGAGCGGGTTCTCCTACAATGAGCAGTTCTTC. Its protein is CASSLLASGFSYNEQFF.

This clone was recorded once. The chain joins TRBV2 to TRBJ2-2; perhaps TRBD1 as D (6 bases). The V gene's germline CDR1 is SNHLY and CDR2 FYNNEI. V gave up 5 bases and J gave up 7 bases, with 14 bases separating them. The CDR3 consists of 14 residues. The CDR3 loop reads CASSYRVLNGELFF. CDR3 bases: TGTGCCAGCAGTTACAGGGTGTTGAACGGGGAGCTGTTTTTT.

The chain joins TRBV4-2 to TRBJ1-5; 7 bases fit TRBD1. J lost 5 bases, V lost 2 bases, and 3 bases had no gene match. The CDR3 spans 14 residues. CDR1 is LGHNA and CDR2 is YNFKEQ in the germline V gene. Here the CDR3 reads CASSQNTGDQPQHF. For the CDR3, the DNA is TGTGCCAGCAGCCAAAACACAGGGGATCAGCCCCAGCATTTT.